This T cell receptor (beta chain) derives from a study of T cell responses to AZD1222 COVID-19 vaccine. Study-wide results and limits: Most donors were white British, females outnumbered males, and clonal diversity was possibly underestimated. Two doses of AZD1222 preceded a rise in Spike-specific TCR breadth and depth. Samples come after the peak T cell response, not at day 14.

Generated by immunoSEQ multiplex PCR, the TCRdb table keeps only in-frame clones and is missing some. The table includes over 65,000 clones, about 90% detected once. CDR3 size: 14 residues. V shed 2 bases and J shed 1 base, with 8 bases lying between them. Looked up from germline, CDR1 is SGHTA and CDR2 is FQGNSA. Remarks on this clone: What it binds is not known.

The genes are TRBV7-2 and TRBJ1-1; D is unresolved. The origin of this receptor is an adult in good health. Material: peripheral blood, obtained on day 0 of MenACWY control vaccination. The CDR3 loop is CASSLSPGNTEAFF. The CDR3 nucleotides are TGTGCCAGCAGCTTATCTCCAGGGAACACTGAAGCTTTCTTT.